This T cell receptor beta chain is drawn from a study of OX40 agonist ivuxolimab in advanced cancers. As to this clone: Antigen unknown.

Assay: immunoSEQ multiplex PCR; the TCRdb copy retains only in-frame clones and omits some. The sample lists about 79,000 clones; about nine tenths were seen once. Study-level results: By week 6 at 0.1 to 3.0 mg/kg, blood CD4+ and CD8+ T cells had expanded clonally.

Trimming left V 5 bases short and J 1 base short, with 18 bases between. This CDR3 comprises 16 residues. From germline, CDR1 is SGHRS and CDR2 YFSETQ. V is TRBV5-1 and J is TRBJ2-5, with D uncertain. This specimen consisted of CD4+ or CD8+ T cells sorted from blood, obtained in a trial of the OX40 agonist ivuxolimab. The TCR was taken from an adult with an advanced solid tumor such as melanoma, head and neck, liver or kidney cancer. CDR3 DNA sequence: TGCGCCAGCAGTCTATCCCCCACCAACCCCCAAGAGACCCAGTACTTC. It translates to CASSLSPTNPQETQYF.